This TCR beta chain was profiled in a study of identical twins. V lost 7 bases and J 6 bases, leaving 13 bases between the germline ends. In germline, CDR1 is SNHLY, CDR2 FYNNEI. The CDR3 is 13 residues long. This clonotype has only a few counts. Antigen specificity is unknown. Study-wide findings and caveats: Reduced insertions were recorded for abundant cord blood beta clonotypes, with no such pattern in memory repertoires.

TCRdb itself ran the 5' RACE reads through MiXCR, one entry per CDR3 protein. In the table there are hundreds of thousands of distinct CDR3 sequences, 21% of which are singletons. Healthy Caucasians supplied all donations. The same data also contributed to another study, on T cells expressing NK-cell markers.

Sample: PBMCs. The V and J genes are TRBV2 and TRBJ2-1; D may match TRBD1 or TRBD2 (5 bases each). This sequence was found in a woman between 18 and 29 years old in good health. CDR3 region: CASNRRIGNEQFF. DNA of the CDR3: TGTGCCAGCAACAGGAGGATCGGCAATGAGCAGTTCTTC.